This T cell receptor beta chain emerged from a study of blood T cell repertoires in COVID-19. Overall study context: Donors in the United States, Italy and Spain gave samples during acute or convalescent COVID-19.

CDR1 is SGHRS and CDR2 is YFSETQ in the germline V gene. CDR3 length: 14 residues. Trimming took off 7 bases at V and 4 bases at J, with 14 bases between the two ends. Participants were aged 18 to 89 years from roughly 26 US areas. The data were produced by immunoSEQ multiplex PCR, yet TCRdb's version contains in-frame clones alone and is incomplete. The data contain some 150,000 clones, about 90% of them singletons. Sequencing was done on a sample of PBMCs or T cells enriched from blood (not recorded which). The origin of this receptor is a human donor with acute COVID-19. The donor label of this sample is uncertain. This chain joins TRBV5-1 and TRBJ1-4, with D possibly TRBD1 on 6 matching bases. In DNA, the CDR3 is TGCGCCAGCTCCCCCGGACAGCTTAATGAAAAACTGTTTTTT. It encodes CASSPGQLNEKLFF.